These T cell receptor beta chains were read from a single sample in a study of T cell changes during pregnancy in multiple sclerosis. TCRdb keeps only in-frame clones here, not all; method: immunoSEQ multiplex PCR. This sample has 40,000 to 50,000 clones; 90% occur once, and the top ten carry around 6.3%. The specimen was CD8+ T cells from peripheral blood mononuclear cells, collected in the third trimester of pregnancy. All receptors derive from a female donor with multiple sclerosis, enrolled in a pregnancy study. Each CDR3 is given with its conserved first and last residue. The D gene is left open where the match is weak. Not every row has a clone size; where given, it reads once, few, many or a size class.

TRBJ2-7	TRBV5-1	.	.	TGCGCCAGCAGCGCGCGGGCCACCGGGCACGAGCAGTACTTC	CASSARATGHEQYF
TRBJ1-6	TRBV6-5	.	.	TGTGCCAGCAGGAACCAGGTGTACCATAATTCACCCCTCCACTTT	CASRNQVYHNSPLHF
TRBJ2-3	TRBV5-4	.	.	TGTGCCAGCAGTTTCAGGGGATCTAGCACAGATACGCAGTATTTT	CASSFRGSSTDTQYF
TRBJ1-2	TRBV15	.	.	TGTGCCACCAGCAGAGCTTGGGAGGGTTCAGCTAACTATGGCTACACCTTC	CATSRAWEGSANYGYTF
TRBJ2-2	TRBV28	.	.	TGTGCCAGCAGCCAAGGGGACTCGAACACCGGGGAGCTGTTTTTT	CASSQGDSNTGELFF
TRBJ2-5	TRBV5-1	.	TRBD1	TGCGCCAGCAGTTCCAGACAGGGGGCATGGGGAGAGACCCAGTACTTC	CASSSRQGAWGETQYF
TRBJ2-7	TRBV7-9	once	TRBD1	TGTGCCAGCAGTCCCGGGACAGAAGACGAGCAGTACTTC	CASSPGTEDEQYF
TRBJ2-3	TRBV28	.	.	TGTGCCAGCAGCCAGGAGGCGCCTAGCACAGATACGCAGTATTTT	CASSQEAPSTDTQYF
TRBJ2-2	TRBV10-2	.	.	TGCGCCAGCAGTGATTGGCAGGGTCATCCCGGGGAGCTGTTTTTT	CASSDWQGHPGELFF
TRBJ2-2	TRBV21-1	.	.	TGTGCCAGCAGCAAAACACGGGGACTAGCGGGAGATCACGGGGAGCTGTTTTTT	CASSKTRGLAGDHGELFF
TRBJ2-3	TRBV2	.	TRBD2	TGTGCCAGCAGTTCCCCACAGCGGGAGACGAGAGTGATAGATACGCAGTATTTT	CASSSPQRETRVIDTQYF
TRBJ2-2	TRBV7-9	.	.	TGTGCCAGCAGCTACACAGGGGCGGGGACCGGGGAGCTGTTTTTT	CASSYTGAGTGELFF
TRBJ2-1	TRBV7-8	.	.	TGTGCCAGCAGCTTATCAGGGGCTGAGCAGTTCTTC	CASSLSGAEQFF
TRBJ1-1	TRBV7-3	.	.	TGTGCCAGCAGCCCCGAGCTCCGGACTGAAGCTTTCTTT	CASSPELRTEAFF
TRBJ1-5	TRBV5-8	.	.	TGTGCCAGCAGCCCTTTTAATCAGCCCCAGCATTTT	CASSPFNQPQHF
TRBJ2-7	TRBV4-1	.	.	TGCGCCAGCAGCCAAGAGATACAGGGTTCGTACGAGCAGTACTTC	CASSQEIQGSYEQYF
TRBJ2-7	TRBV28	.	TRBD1	TGTGCCAGCAGTTTTATCGGGACAGTCTACGAGCAGTACTTC	CASSFIGTVYEQYF
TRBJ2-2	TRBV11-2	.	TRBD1	TGTGCCAGCAGCCCTTCCCCGGACAGGTTAAACACCGGGGAGCTGTTTTTT	CASSPSPDRLNTGELFF
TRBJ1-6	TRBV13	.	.	TGTGCCAGCAGGGGCAGGGGTTATAATTCACCCCTCCACTTT	CASRGRGYNSPLHF
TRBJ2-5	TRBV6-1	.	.	TGTGCCAGCAGTGAAGGGACAGCCCCCGGTCGTGAAGAGACCCAGTACTTC	CASSEGTAPGREETQYF
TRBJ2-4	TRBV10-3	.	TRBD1	TGTGCCATCAGTAACCGGGACAGGGGGGATGCCAAAAACATTCAGTACTTC	CAISNRDRGDAKNIQYF
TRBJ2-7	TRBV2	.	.	TGTGCCAGCGGAGGCGGGGTGTCCTACGAGCAGTACTTC	CASGGGVSYEQYF
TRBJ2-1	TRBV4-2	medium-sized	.	TGTGCCAGCAGCCAAGAAGGAGGGGGCGCGGATGAGCAGTTCTTC	CASSQEGGGADEQFF
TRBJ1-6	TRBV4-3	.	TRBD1	TGCGCCAGCAGCCAGCTTGAGACAGGGAATTCACCCCTCCACTTT	CASSQLETGNSPLHF
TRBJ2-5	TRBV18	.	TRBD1	TGTGCCAGCTCACCCTGGGACAGGGGTGGGCAAGAGACCCAGTACTTC	CASSPWDRGGQETQYF
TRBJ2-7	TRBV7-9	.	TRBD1	TGTGCCAGCAGCAATTTGGCAGGGGGCCACGAGCAGTACTTC	CASSNLAGGHEQYF
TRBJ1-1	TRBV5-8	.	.	TGTGCCACCCAGCTTCGGGGGGAAACTGAAGCTTTCTTT	CATQLRGETEAFF
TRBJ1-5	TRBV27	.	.	TGTGCCAGCAGTTTCTTCAATCAGCCCCAGCATTTT	CASSFFNQPQHF
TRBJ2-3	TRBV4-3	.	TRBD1	TGCGCCAGCAGCCAAGATTACAGGGGGCCCACAGTCACAGATACGCAGTATTTT	CASSQDYRGPTVTDTQYF
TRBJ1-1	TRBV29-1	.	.	TGCAGCGCCCATACAGGCGGAACTGAAGCTTTCTTT	CSAHTGGTEAFF
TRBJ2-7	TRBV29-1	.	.	TGCAGCGTTGAGGGCGGGATCGAGGACCCCTCCTACGAGCAGTACTTC	CSVEGGIEDPSYEQYF
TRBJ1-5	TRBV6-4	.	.	TGTGCCAGCAGCCACCGAAACCCGACAGATAGCAATCAGCCCCAGCATTTT	CASSHRNPTDSNQPQHF
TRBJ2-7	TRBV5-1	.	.	TGCGCCAGCAGCTTGGCTGGTGGAGCGCCCTACGAGCAGTACTTC	CASSLAGGAPYEQYF
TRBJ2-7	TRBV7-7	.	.	TGTGCTAGCAGCTTAGCCCTGGACACCTACGAGCAGTACTTC	CASSLALDTYEQYF
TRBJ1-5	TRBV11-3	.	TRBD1	TGTGCCAGCAGCCAGGGACAGGGGATCGGTTCGGATCAGCCCCAGCATTTT	CASSQGQGIGSDQPQHF
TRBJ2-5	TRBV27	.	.	TGTGCCAGCAGTTCCTCCGGGTGGCAGGGTGAGACCCAGTACTTC	CASSSSGWQGETQYF
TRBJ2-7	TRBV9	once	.	TGTGCCAGCAGCGTAGACGCGGGGCACTCCTACGAGCAGTACTTC	CASSVDAGHSYEQYF
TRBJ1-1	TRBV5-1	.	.	TGCGCCAGCAGCTTCAGGGAACCGAACACTGAAGCTTTCTTT	CASSFREPNTEAFF
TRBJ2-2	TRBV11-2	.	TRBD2	TGTGCCAGCAGCCCAAGCGCGGGGGGACCCCCCGGGGGGGAGCTGTTTTTT	CASSPSAGGPPGGELFF
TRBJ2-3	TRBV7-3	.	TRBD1	TGTGCCAGCAGCCCGGGACAGGGCGGCACAGATACGCAGTATTTT	CASSPGQGGTDTQYF
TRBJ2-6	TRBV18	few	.	TGTGCCAGCTCACCACGTCCAGGGGACTCTGGGGCCAACGTCCTGACTTTC	CASSPRPGDSGANVLTF
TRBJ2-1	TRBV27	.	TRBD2	TGTGCCAGCAGTTTAGGCGGTAGCGGGGCCTACAATGAGCAGTTCTTC	CASSLGGSGAYNEQFF
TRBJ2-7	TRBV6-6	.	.	TGTGCCAGCAGTTACTCCCAGGGGATGTCCTACGAGCAGTACTTC	CASSYSQGMSYEQYF
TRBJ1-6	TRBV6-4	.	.	TGTGCCAGCAGTCAAGGGGCGTTCTCCCCCCTCCACTTT	CASSQGAFSPLHF
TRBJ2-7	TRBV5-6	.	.	TGTGCCAGCAGCTCGGGGGGTCAGGGGTACTACGAGCAGTACTTC	CASSSGGQGYYEQYF
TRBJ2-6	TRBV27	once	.	TGTGCCAGCAGTTTATCCCCAGGCTCTGGGGCCAACGTCCTGACTTTC	CASSLSPGSGANVLTF
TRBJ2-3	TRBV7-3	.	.	TGTGCCAGCAGCTTACTCAGATGGGATACGCAGTATTTT	CASSLLRWDTQYF
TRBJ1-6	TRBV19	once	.	TGTGCCAGCGCACAGAGCTCCTATAATTCACCCCTCCACTTT	CASAQSSYNSPLHF
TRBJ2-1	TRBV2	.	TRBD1	TGTGCCAGGGAGAGGGGGCAGGGGGCATCCTACAATGAGCAGTTCTTC	CARERGQGASYNEQFF
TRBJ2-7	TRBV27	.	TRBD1	TGTGCCAGCAGTTTTTCACTGGGACAGGTTCCCTACGAGCAGTACTTC	CASSFSLGQVPYEQYF
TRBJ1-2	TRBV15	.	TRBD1	TGTGCCACCAGCAGACCAGGGACAGCCACTAACTATGGCTACACCTTC	CATSRPGTATNYGYTF
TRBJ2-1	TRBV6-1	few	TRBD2	TGTGCCAGCAGTGTGTTAGTAGCGGGAGATTACAATGAGCAGTTCTTC	CASSVLVAGDYNEQFF
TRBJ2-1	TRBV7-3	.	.	TGTGCCAGCAGCTTACTTCCTGGGGGCGCGGATGAGCAGTTCTTC	CASSLLPGGADEQFF